These T cell receptor beta chains were read from a single sample in a study of early T cells in non-severe SARS-CoV-2 infection. TCRdb ran MiXCR on the 5' RACE reads and lists one entry per CDR3 protein. This repertoire shows about 76,000 distinct CDR3 sequences, about 16% found once; its top ten account for roughly 12%. Sequencing used whole blood. These receptors all stem from an adult who was a healthcare worker with PCR-confirmed SARS-CoV-2 infection or an uninfected control (not recorded which). CDR3s leave out the opening cysteine and the closing phenylalanine or tryptophan. The order of the fields is clone size, V gene, J gene, D gene, CDR3 protein. The D gene is left open where the match is weak. Rows may omit the clone size; those that give it use once, few, many or a size class.

size: few
V: TRBV5-1
J: TRBJ2-3
D: TRBD2
CDR3: ASSLGTSNADTQY

size: few
V: TRBV6-1
J: TRBJ1-6
D: NA
CDR3: ASSETTGNSPLH

size: NA
V: TRBV3-1
J: TRBJ2-1
D: NA
CDR3: ASSHSSNEQF

size: NA
V: TRBV28
J: TRBJ2-3
D: NA
CDR3: ASSLEGYTQY

size: NA
V: TRBV7-9
J: TRBJ2-1
D: TRBD2
CDR3: ASSLVAGSSYNEQF

size: few
V: TRBV7-8
J: TRBJ1-6
D: NA
CDR3: ASSSDSPLH

size: few
V: TRBV3-1
J: TRBJ2-1
D: TRBD1
CDR3: ASSTGGYNEQF

size: few
V: TRBV19
J: TRBJ1-5
D: TRBD1
CDR3: ASTNRGPNQPQH

size: NA
V: TRBV6-6
J: TRBJ2-3
D: TRBD1
CDR3: ASSWGQGDTQY

size: many
V: TRBV28
J: TRBJ2-3
D: NA
CDR3: ASSQGRTYTNTQY

size: NA
V: TRBV28
J: TRBJ1-1
D: TRBD1
CDR3: ASSLGQGKTEAF

size: NA
V: TRBV5-6
J: TRBJ2-7
D: NA
CDR3: ASSFDQALSYEQY

size: few
V: TRBV5-1
J: TRBJ1-1
D: TRBD1
CDR3: ASSLLQQGLNTEAF

size: NA
V: TRBV28
J: TRBJ1-2
D: TRBD1
CDR3: VSSTGTGDGYT

size: few
V: TRBV4-1
J: TRBJ2-2
D: TRBD1
CDR3: ASSQDDRGVGELF

size: few
V: TRBV7-3
J: TRBJ1-1
D: NA
CDR3: ASSLYGGTEAF

size: many
V: TRBV20-1
J: TRBJ2-7
D: TRBD1
CDR3: STQDRAITYEQY

size: few
V: TRBV29-1
J: TRBJ2-5
D: NA
CDR3: SVQRAGSQETQY

size: NA
V: TRBV6-2/TRBV6-3
J: TRBJ1-3
D: NA
CDR3: ASNRARSGNTIY

size: NA
V: TRBV12-3/TRBV12-4
J: TRBJ1-2
D: NA
CDR3: AGSPGSYGYT

size: many
V: TRBV15
J: TRBJ2-7
D: TRBD1
CDR3: ATSRAGGATYEQY

size: NA
V: TRBV6-4
J: TRBJ1-1
D: TRBD1
CDR3: ASSASTGGLTEAF

size: NA
V: TRBV6-1
J: TRBJ1-5
D: NA
CDR3: ASSSYFSNQPQH

size: few
V: TRBV12-5
J: TRBJ1-1
D: NA
CDR3: ASGPTGRNTEAF

size: NA
V: TRBV29-1
J: TRBJ2-7
D: TRBD2
CDR3: SVSSGISYEQY

size: many
V: TRBV30
J: TRBJ1-5
D: NA
CDR3: AWSSSSNQPQH

size: NA
V: TRBV5-1
J: TRBJ2-3
D: TRBD2
CDR3: ASSPSGVPDTQY

size: many
V: TRBV7-3
J: TRBJ1-1
D: NA
CDR3: ASGSGGGTEAF

size: few
V: TRBV9
J: TRBJ2-2
D: NA
CDR3: ASSVGQNTGELF

size: NA
V: TRBV11-2
J: TRBJ2-7
D: NA
CDR3: ASSPSRSLSYEQY

size: few
V: TRBV20-1
J: TRBJ1-2
D: TRBD1
CDR3: SAPEQGAFYGYT

size: NA
V: TRBV7-6
J: TRBJ2-3
D: TRBD1
CDR3: ASRLRGGQGASTDTQY

size: few
V: TRBV29-1
J: TRBJ2-5
D: NA
CDR3: SVDILQGGETQY

size: NA
V: TRBV12-5
J: TRBJ2-1
D: NA
CDR3: AGKGGAYNEQF

size: few
V: TRBV7-9
J: TRBJ2-1
D: TRBD2
CDR3: ASSRAGGRYEQF

size: NA
V: TRBV10-3
J: TRBJ2-5
D: NA
CDR3: AIRGAGKETQY

size: few
V: TRBV7-8
J: TRBJ2-1
D: TRBD2
CDR3: ASSPQLAGGHYNEQF

size: NA
V: TRBV7-2
J: TRBJ1-2
D: NA
CDR3: ASSPAPQGYYGYT

size: medium-sized
V: TRBV20-1
J: TRBJ1-5
D: NA
CDR3: SARDAQSNQPQH

size: NA
V: TRBV10-3
J: TRBJ1-4
D: NA
CDR3: AISAPQQAGNEKLF

size: NA
V: TRBV10-3
J: TRBJ1-3
D: TRBD1
CDR3: AISRGTGGSSGNTIY

size: many
V: TRBV12-3/TRBV12-4
J: TRBJ1-2
D: NA
CDR3: ASSLGAGGEYGYT

size: few
V: TRBV7-9
J: TRBJ2-2
D: NA
CDR3: ASSLGASYGTGELF

size: few
V: TRBV18
J: TRBJ1-2
D: NA
CDR3: ASSPGGAGGYT

size: many
V: TRBV20-1
J: TRBJ2-1
D: TRBD2
CDR3: SPSGRRTYNEQF

size: NA
V: TRBV5-1
J: TRBJ2-1
D: TRBD2
CDR3: ASKDGGASGEQF

size: few
V: TRBV5-5
J: TRBJ2-7
D: NA
CDR3: ASSLVPPGSYEQY

size: many
V: TRBV12-3/TRBV12-4
J: TRBJ2-3
D: TRBD1
CDR3: ASRTSGTGEDTQY

size: many
V: TRBV24-1
J: TRBJ2-5
D: NA
CDR3: ATSRGVETQY

size: NA
V: TRBV7-9
J: TRBJ1-6
D: NA
CDR3: ASSLARDGGVLKTLH

size: few
V: TRBV24-1
J: TRBJ2-1
D: TRBD2
CDR3: ATSPSGRALEQF

size: NA
V: TRBV6-5
J: TRBJ1-6
D: NA
CDR3: ASGRYSPLH

size: few
V: TRBV7-7
J: TRBJ2-1
D: NA
CDR3: ASSPGPRNEQF

size: NA
V: TRBV7-8
J: TRBJ2-1
D: NA
CDR3: ASSPNSIEQF